This T cell receptor beta chain was recorded in a study of T cells after yellow fever vaccination. Study summary: Libraries from low-cell-number fractions were prepared with the SMART-Seq v4 Ultra Low Input RNA kit.

TCRdb re-called the 5' RACE reads through MiXCR, storing one row per CDR3 protein. This sample carries a few hundred thousand distinct CDR3 sequences, 3% to 4.5% of them seen once, and the ten largest clones take around 24%. At least ten counts were recorded for this clonotype. Its target is not known. Study observations and caveats: The appearance of a small share of clonotypes in both CD4 and CD8 compartments was observed. Once the booster was given, most primary-vaccination clones reappeared, at over 95% for CD4 and more than 85% for CD8.

The CDR3 has 14 residues. The germline CDR1 and CDR2 sequences are MNHNS and SASEGT. V lost 3 bases and J 2 bases, leaving 8 bases between the germline ends. The sequence was obtained from a young man who received the YFV17D yellow fever vaccine. J is TRBJ1-3 and V is TRBV6-1, with D tentatively TRBD1 (5 bases). The starting material was PBMCs, obtained 5 days after the yellow fever booster vaccination. The CDR3 here is CASSDGGAGNTIYF. The DNA of the CDR3 is TGTGCCAGCAGTGATGGAGGGGCTGGAAACACCATATATTTT.